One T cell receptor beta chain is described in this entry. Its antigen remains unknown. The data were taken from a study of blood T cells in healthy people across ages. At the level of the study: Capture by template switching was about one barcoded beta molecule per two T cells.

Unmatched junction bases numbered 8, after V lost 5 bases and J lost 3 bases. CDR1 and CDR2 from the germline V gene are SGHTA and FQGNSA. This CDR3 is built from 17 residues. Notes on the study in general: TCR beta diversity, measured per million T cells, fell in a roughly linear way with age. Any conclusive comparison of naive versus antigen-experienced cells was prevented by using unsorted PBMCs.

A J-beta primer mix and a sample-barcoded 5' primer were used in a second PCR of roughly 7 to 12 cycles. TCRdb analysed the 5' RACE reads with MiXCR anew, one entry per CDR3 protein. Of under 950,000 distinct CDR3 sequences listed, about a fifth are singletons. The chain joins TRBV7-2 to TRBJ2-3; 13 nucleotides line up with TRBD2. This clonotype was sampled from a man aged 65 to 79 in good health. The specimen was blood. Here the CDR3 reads CASSPQGLAGATDTQYF. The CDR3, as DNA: TGTGCCAGCAGCCCACAAGGACTAGCGGGGGCGACAGATACGCAGTATTTT.